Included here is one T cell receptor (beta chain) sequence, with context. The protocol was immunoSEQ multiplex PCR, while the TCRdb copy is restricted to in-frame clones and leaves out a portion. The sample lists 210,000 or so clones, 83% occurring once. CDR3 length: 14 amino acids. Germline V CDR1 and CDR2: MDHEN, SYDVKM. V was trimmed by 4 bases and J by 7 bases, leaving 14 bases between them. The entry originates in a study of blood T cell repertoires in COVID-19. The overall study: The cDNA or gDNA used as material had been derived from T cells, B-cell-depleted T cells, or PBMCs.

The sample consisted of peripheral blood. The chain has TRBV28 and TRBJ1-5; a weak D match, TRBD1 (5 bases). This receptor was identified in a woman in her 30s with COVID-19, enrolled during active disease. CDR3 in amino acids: CASSSRGGRQPQHF. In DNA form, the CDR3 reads TGTGCCAGCAGTTCGCGGGGGGGTCGGCAGCCCCAGCATTTT.